This entry lists 20 T cell receptor beta chains sequenced from one sample in a study of regulatory T cells in long-lasting Graves disease. The time point was: newly diagnosed GD, antithyroid drugs for less than 3 months. PBMC-extracted RNA yielded the TCR library. Investigators prepared the TCR beta libraries by applying iRepertoire HTBI primers and Arm-PCR of CDR3 regions. In TCRdb, the multiplex PCR reads were re-called with MiXCR into one record per CDR3 protein. Counted here are around 450,000 distinct CDR3 sequences, 14% to 15% occurring once; the ten biggest clones make up about 8.2%. This sample was also put to use in a study of T cells in Graves' hyperthyroidism and ophthalmopathy.

The source was peripheral blood mononuclear cells (PBMCs), collected at new diagnosis, from a patient treated with antithyroid drugs. These receptors all come from a woman in her forties with Graves disease.

This clonotype was detected ten times or more. This chain joins TRBV12-3 or TRBV12-4 and TRBJ2-2; D remains ambiguous. The ends were cut back, 1 base at V and 2 bases at J, with 11 bases in the middle. CDR3 size: 16 residues. CDR3 nucleotides: TGTGCCAGCAGTTTAGAACGGCCAGCAAACACCGGGGAGCTGTTTTTT. Residues: CASSLERPANTGELFF.

This clonotype was recorded many times. This chain joins TRBV2 and TRBJ2-3; 8 bases are a match to TRBD2. The CDR3 loop spans 19 amino acids. Germline V gene data show CDR1 as SNHLY and CDR2 as FYNNEI. The ends lost 1 base at V and 4 bases at J; junction bases unmatched: 16. This chain's CDR3 is CASSEGGVFAGGSPDTQYF. For the CDR3, the DNA is TGTGCCAGCAGTGAAGGAGGGGTCTTCGCGGGAGGATCCCCAGATACGCAGTATTTT.

This clonotype was seen only a few times. The J gene is TRBJ2-7, the V gene TRBV20-1, with a weak D call TRBD1 (6 bases). Looked up from germline, CDR1 is DFQATT and CDR2 is SNEGSKA (reference sequence). V lost 3 bases and J lost 5, with 17 bases in between. The CDR3 covers 14 residues. CDR3 in DNA: TGCAGTGCTAGGGCCCCCACAGGGACCAACGAGCAGTACTTC. It encodes CSARAPTGTNEQYF.

This clonotype was seen repeatedly, ten times or more. This chain links TRBV6-2 or TRBV6-3 with TRBJ2-7, with unresolved D. Trimming left V 0 bases short and J 2 bases short, with 11 bases between. The CDR3 length is 15 residues. Per germline, CDR1 MNHEY and CDR2 SVGEGT. Here the CDR3 DNA reads TGTGCCAGCAGTTACTCGAGAGACAAGACCTACGAGCAGTACTTC. It is translated as CASSYSRDKTYEQYF.

This clonotype has a count of ten or more. This chain joins TRBV28 and TRBJ2-2; D perhaps matches TRBD1 (6 bases). Germline CDR1 and CDR2: MDHEN and SYDVKM. The V and J ends lost 8 bases and 4 bases respectively, with 17 bases between them. The CDR3 consists of 15 residues. Here the CDR3 DNA reads TGTGCCAGCTCTTCCGCGGGCAGGGGCACCGGGGAGCTGTTTTTT. This translates into CASSSAGRGTGELFF.

This clonotype was recorded at least ten times. The chain couples TRBV9 to TRBJ1-5, with D unclear. With 1 base removed from V and 3 bases from J, the gap between germline ends came to 8 bases. From germline, CDR1 is SGDLS and CDR2 YYNGEE. The CDR3 runs to 14 residues. CDR3 DNA: TGTGCCAGCAGCGTAACGGGCAACAATCAGCCCCAGCATTTT. Its protein product is CASSVTGNNQPQHF.

The chain combines TRBV5-4 with TRBJ2-7, with no clear D. V lost 4 bases to trimming and J lost 5 bases, with 13 bases between them. Per germline, CDR1 SGHNT and CDR2 YYREEE (reference sequence). The CDR3 covers 13 residues. CDR3 region: CASSTRATDEQYF. The CDR3 bases are TGTGCCAGCAGCACCCGGGCCACGGACGAGCAGTACTTC.

This clonotype turned up a few times. This chain connects TRBV24-1 to TRBJ2-1, with 13 bases aligning to TRBD2. The CDR3 totals 16 residues. From germline, CDR1 is KGHDR and CDR2 SFDVKD. With V trimmed by 3 bases and J by 8 bases, 6 bases remained unmatched. The DNA for the CDR3 is TGTGCCACCAGTGATCCAGGACTAGCGGGAGTCGATGAGCAGTTCTTC. Amino acids: CATSDPGLAGVDEQFF.

The V gene is TRBV5-1, the J gene TRBJ2-2; 11 positions agree with TRBD2. The CDR3 runs to 20 residues. Germline assignment: CDR1 SGHRS and CDR2 YFSETQ. V lost 0 bases, J lost 3 bases, and 13 bases stayed unmatched. The CDR3 reads CASSLEHGGAGLADTGELFF. CDR3 sequence (DNA): TGCGCCAGCAGCTTGGAGCATGGAGGGGCGGGACTAGCGGACACCGGGGAGCTGTTTTTT.

The CDR3 sequence is CASSYNPVGPRTSGRATYNEQFF. CDR3 coding DNA: TGTGCCAGCAGCTACAACCCCGTGGGTCCCCGGACTAGCGGGAGGGCCACCTACAATGAGCAGTTCTTC. The chain uses TRBV7-3 and TRBJ2-1; 15 nucleotides line up with TRBD2. Germline V lookup: CDR1 SGHTA, CDR2 FQGTGA. CDR3 length: 23 residues. The V segment lost 4 bases and the J segment 2 bases; nucleotides outside the gene matches: 21.

This clonotype was seen many times. The chain carries TRBV2 and TRBJ2-7; 8 bases align to TRBD2. CDR3 size: 15 residues. Germline assignment: CDR1 SNHLY and CDR2 FYNNEI. Trimming cost V 4 bases and J 1 base; bases outside gene matches: 6. The CDR3 protein is CASSGSASGSYEQYF. The CDR3 DNA is TGTGCCAGCAGTGGATCGGCTAGCGGGTCCTACGAGCAGTACTTC.

This sequence joins TRBV5-1 and TRBJ2-7; no clear D. This CDR3 is built from 12 residues. Trimming pared 0 bases from V and 5 bases from J, leaving 6 bases between. CDR1 SGHRS and CDR2 YFSETQ come from the germline V gene. This CDR3 reads CASSLAFDEQYF. In DNA form, the CDR3 reads TGCGCCAGCAGCTTGGCCTTCGACGAGCAGTACTTC.

This clonotype was counted a few times. The chain couples TRBV9 to TRBJ2-2; 7 nucleotides line up with TRBD1. CDR1 is SGDLS and CDR2 is YYNGEE in the germline V gene. The length of the CDR3 is 17 residues. J lost 4 bases, V lost 3 bases, and 12 bases had no gene match. The CDR3 loop reads CASSGSVGGAGTGELFF. DNA for the CDR3: TGTGCCAGCAGCGGATCGGTAGGGGGCGCGGGCACCGGGGAGCTGTTTTTT.

V is TRBV20-1 and J is TRBJ2-1; 8 bases are shared with TRBD2. CDR1 is DFQATT, CDR2 SNEGSKA, per germline (reference sequence). The CDR3 runs to 17 residues. V trimming: 0 bases; J trimming: 4 bases; junction bases outside the gene matches: 11. This CDR3 reads CSARDSERTSRYNEQFF. DNA of the CDR3: TGCAGTGCTAGAGATTCTGAACGGACTAGCAGATACAATGAGCAGTTCTTC.

This clonotype was found a few times. The chain carries TRBV6-1 and TRBJ2-7, with 9 bases identical to TRBD2. Trimming took 7 bases from V and 0 from J; bases not matched to a gene: 13. The CDR3 is 17 amino acids. CDR1 MNHNS and CDR2 SASEGT come from the germline V gene. CDR3 nucleotide sequence: TGTGCCAGCACCATAGGTGCTCGGCGGGAGGGCTCCTACGAGCAGTACTTC. Protein sequence: CASTIGARREGSYEQYF.

This clonotype was seen repeatedly, ten times or more. The rearrangement links TRBV24-1 to TRBJ2-1, with 15 bases that match TRBD2. V trimming: 4 bases; J trimming: 8 bases; junction bases outside the gene matches: 5. CDR3 length: 16 residues. Germline V gene data show CDR1 as KGHDR and CDR2 as SFDVKD. The CDR3 loop reads CATSDRGLAGGYEQFF. For the CDR3, the DNA is TGTGCCACCAGTGACCGTGGACTAGCGGGAGGGTATGAGCAGTTCTTC.

The chain links TRBV7-2 to TRBJ1-5, with TRBD1 as a possible D gene (5 bases). The CDR3 length is 15 residues. Trimming removed 5 bases at V and 7 bases at J, with 18 bases between. CDR1 is SGHTA and CDR2 is FQGNSA in the germline V gene. CDR3 protein: CASSEGRGIEQPQHF. CDR3 sequence (DNA): TGTGCCAGCAGCGAAGGGAGGGGAATTGAGCAGCCCCAGCATTTT.

The rearrangement links TRBV10-1 to TRBJ2-2; 7 positions agree with TRBD2. The V segment lost 6 bases and the J segment 6 bases; nucleotides outside the gene matches: 10. CDR1 and CDR2 from the germline V gene are WNHNN and SYGVQD (reference sequence). The CDR3 has 15 amino acids. DNA of the CDR3: TGCGCCAGCAGGAGGGCTCAAGCGGGATCCGGGGAGCTGTTTTTT. It translates to CASRRAQAGSGELFF.

In this sample, this clonotype turned up a few times. DNA for the CDR3: TGTGCCTGGGCCCGGGACAGGGATAGTGAGCAGTTCTTC. It encodes CAWARDRDSEQFF. This chain uses TRBV30 with TRBJ2-1; the match to TRBD1 covers 9 bases. V shed 5 bases and J 9 bases; nucleotides not matched to a gene: 8. CDR3 length: 13 residues. Germline V gene data show CDR1 as GTSNPN and CDR2 as SVGIG (reference sequence).

This clonotype was observed many times. This sequence may be a read error, since a much larger clone differs from it by one base. This rearrangement joins TRBV7-9 to TRBJ1-2; 7 positions match TRBD1. The V gene's germline CDR1 is SEHNR and CDR2 FQNEAQ (reference sequence). V shed 2 bases and J 3 bases; nucleotides not matched to a gene: 0. The CDR3 is 13 amino acids. The CDR3 here is CASSLTGDYGYTF. CDR3 sequence (DNA): TGTGCCAGCAGCTTAACAGGGGACTATGGCTACACCTTC. The whole variable domain, filled in from reference TRBV7-9 and TRBJ1-2, reads DTGVSQNPRHKITKRGQNVTFRCDPISEHNRLYWYRQTLGQGPEFLTYFQNEAQLEKSRLLSDRFSAERPKGSFSTLEIQRTEQGDSAMYLCASSLTGDYGYTFGSGTRLTVV.